There are a few counts of the clone carrying this TCR beta chain. Its specificity is not known. V lost 6 bases, J lost 2 bases, and 4 bases stayed unmatched. The CDR3 has 14 amino acids. Germline V gene lookup returns CDR1 KGHSH and CDR2 LQKENI. This record comes from a study of blood T cells in healthy people across ages. The study's findings and limits: Since the PBMCs were unsorted, naive and antigen-experienced cells could not be conclusively compared.

The authors ran a second PCR of about 6 to 12 cycles using a sample-barcoded 5' primer and a J-beta primer mix. From the 5' RACE reads, TCRdb called clonotypes with MiXCR, one entry per CDR3 protein. The sample includes approximately 810,000 distinct CDR3 sequences, 25% to 30% seen only once; the top ten take 15% to 20%. This clonotype was sampled from a woman of 80 years or more in good health. The sequencing input was blood. The chain uses TRBV18 and TRBJ2-3; 8 nucleotides line up with TRBD2. Written as DNA, the CDR3 is TGTGCCAGCTCCGGGACTAGGGCCACAGATACGCAGTATTTT. Protein: CASSGTRATDTQYF.